The 14 T cell receptor beta chains listed next were all sequenced from one sample in a study of blood T cell repertoires in COVID-19. This table comes from immunoSEQ multiplex PCR, and its TCRdb copy is limited to in-frame clones, with some not included. This sample has 280,000 or so clones, with 90% found just once. Sample: PBMCs or T cells enriched from blood (not recorded which). These receptors came from a woman aged 18-29 years with acute COVID-19.

This chain connects TRBV11-2 to TRBJ2-2; the D gene is possibly TRBD1 (5 bases). This CDR3 has 15 residues. V gave up 3 bases and J gave up 0 bases, with 8 bases separating them. Germline V gene sequence: CDR1 SGHAT, CDR2 FQNNGV. CDR3: CASSLTDPNTGELFF. The CDR3 DNA follows: TGTGCCAGCAGCTTGACAGACCCGAACACCGGGGAGCTGTTTTTT.

This chain uses TRBV6-5 with TRBJ2-3; tentatively, D is TRBD2 (6 bases). Germline CDR1 is MNHEY and CDR2 is SVGAGI. The CDR3 consists of 13 residues. The ends were cut back, 4 bases at V and 7 bases at J, with 12 bases in the middle. CDR3 in DNA: TGTGCCAGCAGTTCCCGGGACTCTAATACGCAGTATTTT. Translating gives CASSSRDSNTQYF.

The J gene is TRBJ2-5, the V gene TRBV9; tentative D call: TRBD1 (5 bases). V lost 2 bases, J lost 2 bases, and 10 bases lay in between. This CDR3 has 14 amino acids. Germline V gene sequence: CDR1 SGDLS, CDR2 YYNGEE. CDR3 sequence (DNA): TGTGCCAGCAGCGTTCAGGGAAGGCAAGAGACCCAGTACTTC. Translated, it gives CASSVQGRQETQYF.

The J gene is TRBJ1-5, the V gene TRBV27; tentative D call: TRBD1 (6 bases). V was trimmed by 5 bases and J by 7 bases, leaving 12 bases between them. Germline V gene sequence: CDR1 MNHEY, CDR2 SMNVEV (reference sequence). The CDR3 runs to 13 residues. The CDR3 here is CASSPLGAQPQHF. CDR3 sequence (DNA): TGTGCCAGCAGTCCTCTGGGGGCGCAGCCCCAGCATTTT.

This CDR3 reads CASSLRQRSDGYTF. The CDR3 bases are TGTGCCAGCAGCTTACGGCAGCGGTCCGATGGCTACACCTTC. The V and J genes are TRBV7-8 and TRBJ1-2; D gene uncertain. Germline-derived CDR1 and CDR2 are SGHVS and FQNEAQ. Trimming left V 2 bases short and J 6 bases short, with 13 bases between. The CDR3 consists of 14 residues.

The genes are TRBV19 and TRBJ1-5; D is possibly TRBD1 (5 bases). This CDR3 comprises 15 residues. Germline V gene data show CDR1 as LNHDA and CDR2 as SQIVND (reference sequence). Trimming pared 3 bases from V and 1 base from J, leaving 10 bases between. CDR3 amino acids: CASSMGEGSNQPQHF. The DNA for the CDR3 is TGTGCCAGTAGTATGGGGGAGGGAAGCAATCAGCCCCAGCATTTT.

V and J are TRBV3-1 (or the pseudogene TRBV3-2) and TRBJ2-2; D ambiguous. CDR3 size: 14 residues. Trimming took off 4 bases at V and 2 bases at J, with 8 bases between the two ends. Germline CDR1 is LGHDT and CDR2 is YNNKEL (reference sequence). CDR3 loop: CASSLQANTGELFF. CDR3 sequence (DNA): TGTGCCAGCAGCCTCCAGGCCAACACCGGGGAGCTGTTTTTT.

The gene calls are TRBV5-4 and TRBJ2-5; maybe TRBD2 (6 bases). Trimming shortened V by 4 bases and J by 0 bases, and 7 bases separated the two germline ends. This CDR3 has 13 amino acids. Germline V CDR1 and CDR2: SGHNT, YYREEE (reference sequence). In DNA, the CDR3 is TGTGCCAGCAGCCGGGACTACCAAGAGACCCAGTACTTC. It codes for CASSRDYQETQYF.

This sequence joins TRBV29-1 and TRBJ2-7, with a tentative D call TRBD1 (6 bases). This CDR3 is built from 13 residues. The germline CDR1 and CDR2 sequences are SQVTM and ANQGSEA. The V end lost 1 base, the J end lost 4 bases, and 11 bases lay between the germline ends. The CDR3 DNA reads TGCAGCGTTGAAGGAGGCAGGGGTTACGAGCAGTACTTC. Protein sequence: CSVEGGRGYEQYF.

The chain uses TRBV6-5 and TRBJ1-2; 7 nucleotides match TRBD1. V dropped 7 bases and J dropped 4; count of bases not matched to a gene: 9. CDR1 and CDR2 (germline): MNHEY, SVGAGI. This CDR3 has 14 amino acids. As DNA, the CDR3 is TGTGCCAGCAACCGACAGGGAAGTGGCTATGGCTACACCTTC. Translation gives CASNRQGSGYGYTF.

The chain is built from TRBV7-6 and TRBJ1-4; D is possibly TRBD1 (6 bases). Looked up from germline, CDR1 is SGHVS and CDR2 is FNYEAQ. With 8 bases removed from V and 3 bases from J, the gap between germline ends came to 13 bases. CDR3 size: 14 residues. CDR3 sequence: CASGLTGANEKLFF. In DNA form, the CDR3 reads TGTGCCAGCGGACTGACAGGAGCTAATGAAAAACTGTTTTTT.

This clone was seen once. The rearrangement links TRBV28 to TRBJ2-7, with 7 positions matching TRBD1. The CDR3 sequence is 16 residues long. CDR1 and CDR2 (germline): MDHEN, SYDVKM. After removal of 3 bases from V and 2 bases from J, the junction contained 10 bases not matched to a gene. As DNA, the CDR3 is TGTGCCAGCAGTTTCCTAGACAGGGTGGATGCCTACGAGCAGTACTTC. Translation gives CASSFLDRVDAYEQYF.

With respect to this clone: This may come from a read error, since a much larger clone is one base off. The rearrangement joins TRBV5-5 to TRBJ2-2; unclear D gene. Trimming took off 4 bases at V and 3 bases at J, with 4 bases between the two ends. This CDR3 comprises 12 residues. The V gene's germline CDR1 is SGHKS and CDR2 YYEKEE (reference sequence). This CDR3 reads CASSPDTGELFF. The DNA of the CDR3 is TGTGCCAGCAGCCCGGACACCGGGGAGCTGTTTTTT.

The genes are TRBV5-1 and TRBJ2-5, with unresolved D. Germline V gene data show CDR1 as SGHRS and CDR2 as YFSETQ. The V gene lost 1 base and the J gene lost 1 base, with 8 bases spanning the gap. This CDR3 has 14 amino acids. The CDR3 bases are TGCGCCAGCAGCTTGTCGGCAGGCCAAGAGACCCAGTACTTC. Translation: CASSLSAGQETQYF.